Shown below are 20 T cell receptor beta chains from a single sample sequenced in a study of blood T cell repertoires in COVID-19. Measured with immunoSEQ multiplex PCR; TCRdb has only the in-frame clones, and not every one. The table lists 70,000 to 95,000 clones, around 92% of them singletons. The sequenced sample was peripheral blood. The receptor set was obtained from a woman aged 60 to 75 with active COVID-19.

The chain links TRBV12-5 to TRBJ1-5, with 11 nucleotides matching TRBD1. CDR1 LGHNT and CDR2 FRNRAP come from the germline V gene. The ends lost 0 bases at V and 7 bases at J; junction bases unmatched: 14. This CDR3 spans 19 amino acids. CDR3 sequence: CASGLVVIWDRGVGQPQHF. The CDR3 nucleotides read TGTGCTAGTGGTTTGGTAGTTATCTGGGACAGGGGGGTCGGGCAGCCCCAGCATTTT.

J is TRBJ2-3 and V is TRBV24-1; 8 bases match TRBD1. Germline assignment: CDR1 KGHDR and CDR2 SFDVKD. This CDR3 has 15 amino acids. The ends lost 2 bases at V and 8 bases at J; junction bases unmatched: 8. In DNA, the CDR3 is TGTGCCACCAGTGATTCCAGGGGGCCCTTTGCTACGCAGTATTTT. Translating it yields CATSDSRGPFATQYF.

The chain recombines TRBV2 with TRBJ2-3; a weak D match, TRBD1 (5 bases). There are 12 residues in the CDR3. Trimming pared 10 bases from V and 4 bases from J, leaving 12 bases between. Germline CDR1 is SNHLY and CDR2 is FYNNEI. In nucleotides, the CDR3 is TGTGCCACAAACCAGGGTCCAGATACGCAGTATTTT. Protein product: CATNQGPDTQYF.

The chain carries TRBV4-2 and TRBJ1-3; a weak D match, TRBD1 (6 bases). The CDR3 is 16 amino acids. The germline V and J ends were trimmed by 4 bases and 0 bases, with 13 bases remaining between them. From germline, CDR1 is LGHNA and CDR2 YNFKEQ. Here the CDR3 reads CASSLTGYGSGNTIYF. The CDR3 DNA sequence: TGTGCCAGCAGCCTGACAGGTTATGGCTCTGGAAACACCATATATTTT.

The rearrangement joins TRBV27 to TRBJ2-2; D might be TRBD2 (6 bases). V lost 7 bases to trimming and J lost 7 bases, with 16 bases between them. The germline gives CDR1 MNHEY, CDR2 SMNVEV (reference sequence). The CDR3 runs 14 residues. CDR3 coding DNA: TGTGCCAGCAAAAATGAGAGGAGGGGCGGGGAGCTGTTTTTT. It codes for CASKNERRGGELFF.

This CDR3 is CASSRDRLSGANVLTF. The CDR3 bases are TGTGCCAGCAGCCGGGACAGACTTTCTGGGGCCAACGTCCTGACTTTC. The rearrangement uses TRBV11-2 and TRBJ2-6; the match to TRBD1 covers 7 bases. The length of the CDR3 is 16 residues. The germline gives CDR1 SGHAT, CDR2 FQNNGV. The junction had 5 bases not matched to a gene; V was cut back by 5 bases and J by 1 base.

V and J are TRBV11-3 and TRBJ2-7; 13 nucleotides agree with TRBD2. Trimming at V came to 4 bases and at J to 8 bases, leaving 5 bases not matched to a gene. Germline CDR1 SGHNT, CDR2 YENEEA. This CDR3 contains 14 residues. CDR3 bases: TGTGCCAGCAGCTCTAGGACTAGCGGGAGTAAGCAGTACTTC. Protein product: CASSSRTSGSKQYF.

The V call is TRBV6-1, the J call TRBJ1-5; 9 bases fit TRBD1. From germline, CDR1 is MNHNS and CDR2 SASEGT. This CDR3 is 16 amino acids long. V gave up 4 bases and J gave up 0 bases; unmatched junction bases: 4. In DNA, the CDR3 is TGTGCCAGCAGTGCTCGACAGGGGGGTAGCAATCAGCCCCAGCATTTT. Translated, it gives CASSARQGGSNQPQHF.

The chain uses TRBV4-3 and TRBJ1-1; 9 bases align to TRBD1. Germline loops: CDR1 LGHNA, CDR2 YSLEER. Unmatched junction bases numbered 12, after V lost 0 bases and J lost 1 base. CDR3 length equals 19 residues. The CDR3: CASSQDQVGTGIGNTEAFF. DNA for the CDR3: TGCGCCAGCAGCCAAGATCAAGTCGGGACAGGGATAGGGAACACTGAAGCTTTCTTT.

The chain links TRBV3-1 (or the pseudogene TRBV3-2) to TRBJ2-1, with TRBD2 identical over 7 bases. CDR1 and CDR2 (germline): LGHDT, YNNKEL (reference sequence). The CDR3 is 18 amino acids. V dropped 6 bases and J dropped 7; count of bases not matched to a gene: 21. The CDR3 spells CASRHIRRTRPSMNEQFF. The CDR3 region has the DNA TGTGCCAGCAGGCACATCCGGCGGACTAGACCGTCCATGAATGAGCAGTTCTTC.

CDR3 coding DNA: TGTGCCAGCAGCAATTCCAGGTCGGCAGGGGGATATTCAGATACGCAGTATTTT. The encoded protein is CASSNSRSAGGYSDTQYF. This chain links TRBV7-2 with TRBJ2-3, with 7 bases lining up with TRBD1. Trimming at V came to 5 bases and at J to 4 bases, leaving 18 bases not matched to a gene. Per the germline V gene, CDR1 is SGHTA and CDR2 is FQGNSA. The CDR3 totals 18 residues.

V and J are TRBV28 and TRBJ2-1; TRBD2 might be the D (6 bases). V was clipped by 7 bases and J by 6 bases, with 19 bases between them. The CDR3 loop spans 15 amino acids. Per germline, CDR1 MDHEN and CDR2 SYDVKM. This CDR3 reads CASTTGATFANEQFF. The CDR3, as DNA: TGTGCCAGCACGACGGGAGCAACCTTTGCCAATGAGCAGTTCTTC.

The chain links TRBV27 to TRBJ1-5; D is uncertain. Germline V CDR1 and CDR2: MNHEY, SMNVEV (reference sequence). The CDR3 sequence is 14 residues long. Trimming took 6 bases from V and 8 from J, leaving 17 bases between them. CDR3 in amino acids: CASSPRMAREPQHF. CDR3 sequence (DNA): TGTGCCAGCAGCCCTAGAATGGCCCGGGAGCCCCAGCATTTT.

The rearrangement uses TRBV10-3 and TRBJ1-1; tentative D call: TRBD1 (5 bases). V was cut by 6 bases and J by 4 bases, with 15 bases left in between. The CDR3 runs 14 residues. Germline assignment: CDR1 ENHRY and CDR2 SYGVKD. This CDR3 reads CAIRRQGKSTEAFF. The CDR3 DNA follows: TGTGCCATCAGAAGGCAGGGTAAAAGCACTGAAGCTTTCTTT.

This clone was seen once. The CDR3 DNA sequence: TGTGCCAGCAGTGAAACAGTCTCGGCCCAGTACTTC. It yields the protein CASSETVSAQYF. V gene TRBV25-1 combines with J gene TRBJ2-5, with D uncertain. This CDR3 is 12 amino acids long. The germline V and J ends were trimmed by 2 bases and 9 bases, with 10 bases remaining between them. Germline assignment: CDR1 MGHDK and CDR2 SYGVNS.

This rearrangement joins TRBV4-1 to TRBJ2-2; 8 bases fit TRBD1. The length of the CDR3 is 16 residues. From germline, CDR1 is MGHRA and CDR2 YSYEKL. V dropped 2 bases and J dropped 5; count of bases not matched to a gene: 7. The CDR3 is CASSQNGQGWTGELFF. In nucleotides, the CDR3 is TGCGCCAGCAGCCAAAACGGACAGGGATGGACCGGGGAGCTGTTTTTT.

The chain recombines TRBV5-1 with TRBJ2-1; 8 bases are a match to TRBD2. The CDR3 is 15 amino acids. Germline CDR1 and CDR2: SGHRS and YFSETQ. Trimming removed 4 bases from V and 6 bases from J; junction bases left unmatched: 9. CDR3 region: CASSPPAGVSNEQFF. CDR3 in DNA: TGCGCCAGCAGCCCCCCAGCGGGAGTCTCCAATGAGCAGTTCTTC.

V gene TRBV12-5 combines with J gene TRBJ2-5, with 7 bases aligning to TRBD1. The junction had 9 bases not matched to a gene; V was cut back by 3 bases and J by 5 bases. Germline V CDR1 and CDR2: LGHNT, FRNRAP. The CDR3 length is 15 residues. CDR3 sequence: CASGFHRGEGETQYF. CDR3 bases: TGTGCTAGTGGTTTCCACAGGGGTGAGGGGGAGACCCAGTACTTC.

This clone is a singleton in its sample. The genes are TRBV2 and TRBJ1-3; D is perhaps TRBD1 (6 bases). Trimming left V 7 bases short and J 4 bases short, with 8 bases between. CDR1 is SNHLY and CDR2 is FYNNEI in the germline V gene. The CDR3 extends over 12 amino acids. CDR3 sequence reads: CASNRAGNTIYF. CDR3 bases: TGTGCCAGCAACAGGGCCGGAAACACCATATATTTT.

The chain recombines TRBV5-1 with TRBJ2-7; 10 bases line up with TRBD1. Per the germline V gene, CDR1 is SGHRS and CDR2 is YFSETQ. The CDR3 runs 16 residues. J was trimmed by 4 bases and V by 4 bases; bases with no gene match: 11. This CDR3 reads CASSPGGGQGYYEQYF. DNA of the CDR3: TGCGCCAGCAGCCCAGGAGGGGGACAGGGGTATTACGAGCAGTACTTC.